Below, 28 T cell receptor beta chains from the same sample are listed, as sequenced in a study of vaccination and CD4 T cells after COVID-19. Cultured CD4+ T cell DNA was sequenced using the Oncomine TCR Beta short-read assay. One entry per CDR3 protein results from TCRdb running MiXCR on the PCR reads. The sample consists of 20,000 to 30,000 distinct CDR3 sequences, about 29% of them appearing once. The time point denotes: late sampling 161 to 241 days after vaccination in a few convalescent patients. Treatment noted: approximately nine-day PBMC culture with coronavirus spike peptide pools or control peptides (ViraFEST assay). These receptors' targets are unknown. The sample here was CD4+ T cells from blood, cultured in vitro, taken about 7 months after SARS-CoV-2 vaccination. These receptors were obtained from a human donor who had recovered from COVID-19.

This clonotype was recorded only once. The chain recombines TRBV9 with TRBJ2-1, with TRBD2 matching 9 bases. V was pared by 0 bases and J by 6 bases, with 7 bases of the junction left unmatched. Per the germline V gene, CDR1 is SGDLS and CDR2 is YYNGEE. The CDR3 spans 16 residues. For the CDR3, the DNA is TGTGCCAGCAGCGTAGGACTGGCGGGGGGGCTCAATGAGCAGTTCTTC. The encoded protein is CASSVGLAGGLNEQFF.

The chain combines TRBV7-2 with TRBJ2-6; D remains unclear. Germline loops: CDR1 SGHTA, CDR2 FQGNSA. V lost 2 bases to trimming and J lost 4 bases, with 3 bases between them. CDR3 length equals 13 residues. This chain's CDR3 is CASSLLGANVLTF. The DNA for the CDR3 is TGTGCCAGCAGCTTATTGGGGGCCAACGTCCTGACTTTC.

CDR3 loop: CASSQADRVGSTEAFF. The DNA of the CDR3 is TGTGCCAGCAGCCAGGCTGACAGGGTCGGGAGCACTGAAGCTTTCTTT. The chain is built from TRBV4-2 and TRBJ1-1, with 7 nucleotides matching TRBD1. CDR3 length equals 16 residues. Germline V lookup: CDR1 LGHNA, CDR2 YNFKEQ. The V segment lost 3 bases and the J segment 4 bases; nucleotides outside the gene matches: 11.

By sample fraction, this clonotype is medium-sized. The chain carries TRBV7-8 and TRBJ2-5, with a possible D match to TRBD1 (6 bases). This CDR3 is built from 15 residues. Trimming removed 5 bases from V and 5 bases from J, with 18 bases in between. Looked up from germline, CDR1 is SGHVS and CDR2 is FQNEAQ. The CDR3 DNA reads as TGTGCCAGCAGCCGACGTCTGGGGGCGCGGGAGACCCAGTACTTC. Encoded protein: CASSRRLGARETQYF.

The chain uses TRBV6-1 and TRBJ2-5; 9 bases are a match to TRBD2. The CDR3 length is 16 residues. Germline V gene sequence: CDR1 MNHNS, CDR2 SASEGT. V dropped 0 bases and J dropped 1; count of bases not matched to a gene: 3. CDR3 DNA: TGTGCCAGCAGTGAAGCGCCTAGCGGGGTCCAAGAGACCCAGTACTTC. The encoded protein is CASSEAPSGVQETQYF.

This clonotype is a singleton in its sample. The J gene is TRBJ2-1, the V gene TRBV7-9; D not certain. The CDR3 runs to 12 residues. Germline values: CDR1 SEHNR, CDR2 FQNEAQ (reference sequence). V lost 3 bases and J 5 bases, leaving 5 bases between the germline ends. The CDR3 DNA is TGTGCCAGCAGCTTCCTGAACAATGAGCAGTTCTTC. This sequence encodes CASSFLNNEQFF. Drawing the rest from reference TRBV7-9 and TRBJ2-1, the complete variable domain is DTGVSQNPRHKITKRGQNVTFRCDPISEHNRLYWYRQTLGQGPEFLTYFQNEAQLEKSRLLSDRFSAERPKGSFSTLEIQRTEQGDSAMYLCASSFLNNEQFFGPGTRLTVL.

The sample holds a few counts of this clonotype. This rearrangement joins TRBV15 to TRBJ2-7; D is unresolved. The CDR3 sequence is 14 residues long. V lost 0 bases to trimming and J lost 0 bases, with 6 bases between them. Germline CDR1 LNHNV, CDR2 YYDKDF (reference sequence). The CDR3 sequence is CATSREVDSYEQYF. The CDR3 DNA reads as TGTGCCACCAGCAGAGAAGTTGACTCCTACGAGCAGTACTTC.

The gene calls are TRBV19 and TRBJ1-1; D is unresolved. V gave up 0 bases and J gave up 4 bases, with 9 bases separating them. The CDR3 contains 14 residues. Germline V gene lookup returns CDR1 LNHDA and CDR2 SQIVND (reference sequence). This CDR3 reads CASSIDGYGTEAFF. The CDR3 nucleotides are TGTGCCAGTAGTATAGATGGGTACGGCACTGAAGCTTTCTTT.

This clonotype was counted between two and nine times. The genes are TRBV24-1 and TRBJ1-2; D not resolved. Germline CDR1 KGHDR, CDR2 SFDVKD. The V end lost 4 bases, the J end lost 2 bases, and 7 bases lay between the germline ends. The CDR3 spans 13 residues. For the CDR3, the DNA is TGTGCCACCAGTGACAGTCGAAACTATGGCTACACCTTC. It encodes CATSDSRNYGYTF.

This chain joins TRBV5-6 and TRBJ2-7; D gene uncertain. V lost 1 base, J lost 3 bases, and 5 bases lay in between. The germline CDR1 and CDR2 sequences are SGHDT and YYEEEE. The CDR3 consists of 12 residues. CDR3 in DNA: TGTGCCAGCAGCTTGATAAACTACGAGCAGTACTTC. This translates into CASSLINYEQYF.

The chain uses TRBV7-3 and TRBJ2-3; 13 bases are shared with TRBD2. V gave up 0 bases and J gave up 7 bases; unmatched junction bases: 7. Germline CDR1 SGHTA, CDR2 FQGTGA. The CDR3 covers 17 residues. CDR3 protein: CASSLTGTSGIGNTQYF. The CDR3, as DNA: TGTGCCAGCAGCTTAACCGGGACTAGCGGGATAGGGAATACGCAGTATTTT.

The chain couples TRBV7-3 to TRBJ2-1, with TRBD2 matching over 10 bases. The junction had 6 bases not matched to a gene; V was cut back by 1 base and J by 9 bases. CDR3 size: 15 residues. Germline-derived CDR1 and CDR2 are SGHTA and FQGTGA. The CDR3 spells CASSLRLAGAAEQFF. The CDR3 region has the DNA TGTGCCAGCAGCTTAAGGCTAGCGGGAGCCGCTGAGCAGTTCTTC.

This clonotype qualifies as medium-sized. The chain uses TRBV27 and TRBJ1-1; D ambiguous. The CDR3 is made up of 15 amino acids. CDR1 and CDR2 (germline): MNHEY, SMNVEV (reference sequence). Trimming removed 5 bases at V and 2 bases at J, with 15 bases between. CDR3 DNA: TGTGCCAGCAGTGACCCCCCCGGAGATAACACTGAAGCTTTCTTT. Amino acids: CASSDPPGDNTEAFF.

The chain employs TRBV6-1 and TRBJ2-7, with TRBD1 matching over 8 bases. The trim removed 6 bases at V and 0 bases at J, leaving 10 bases unmatched. CDR1 and CDR2 (germline): MNHNS, SASEGT. The CDR3 is 16 residues long. This CDR3 reads CASRGQDGSYSYEQYF. In nucleotides, the CDR3 is TGTGCCAGCAGGGGACAGGACGGCAGCTACTCCTACGAGCAGTACTTC.

This clonotype was seen more than once but under ten times. The J gene is TRBJ1-5, the V gene TRBV20-1; D possibly corresponds to TRBD1 (5 bases). The germline V and J ends were trimmed by 3 bases and 4 bases, with 19 bases remaining between them. Germline V CDR1 and CDR2: DFQATT, SNEGSKA (reference sequence). The CDR3 runs 16 residues. The CDR3 is CSASGGGRYLNQPQHF. The CDR3, as DNA: TGCAGTGCTAGCGGGGGTGGCAGATACCTAAATCAGCCCCAGCATTTT.

This chain connects TRBV29-1 to TRBJ2-3, with 13 positions matching TRBD2. CDR1 and CDR2 (germline): SQVTM, ANQGSEA. The J segment lost 5 bases and the V segment lost 6 bases, leaving 2 bases of the junction unmatched. This CDR3 has 13 residues. CDR3 DNA sequence: TGCAGCGTGGGACTAGCGGGAAGAGATACGCAGTATTTT. Translated: CSVGLAGRDTQYF.

J is TRBJ1-6 and V is TRBV11-2; D is uncertain. The V end lost 5 bases, the J end lost 9 bases, and 5 bases lay between the germline ends. Germline CDR1 and CDR2: SGHAT and FQNNGV. The CDR3 is made up of 11 amino acids. The CDR3 nucleotides are TGTGCCAGCAGCGCCAGTTCACCCCTCCACTTT. This codes for CASSASSPLHF.

J is TRBJ2-5 and V is TRBV7-8, with 11 bases that match TRBD2. Per germline, CDR1 SGHVS and CDR2 FQNEAQ. The length of the CDR3 is 17 residues. The junction had 9 bases not matched to a gene; V was cut back by 1 base and J by 5 bases. The CDR3 DNA sequence: TGTGCCAGCAGCTTAGGCCTCACTAGCGGGAGCGAGGAGACCCAGTACTTC. Translated, it gives CASSLGLTSGSEETQYF. Drawing the rest from reference TRBV7-8 and TRBJ2-5, the complete variable domain is GAGVSQSPRYKVAKRGQDVALRCDPISGHVSLFWYQQALGQGPEFLTYFQNEAQLDKSGLPSDRFFAERPEGSVSTLKIQRTQQEDSAVYLCASSLGLTSGSEETQYFGPGTRLLVL.

This clonotype was recorded a few times. The chain has TRBV4-1 and TRBJ1-6; tentative D call: TRBD1 (5 bases). The germline V gene encodes CDR1 MGHRA and CDR2 YSYEKL. The V end was cut by 3 bases, the J end by 8 bases, with 14 bases between. CDR3 length: 15 amino acids. CDR3 in amino acids: CASSQLQQGHSPLHF. The DNA of the CDR3 is TGCGCCAGCAGCCAGTTGCAGCAGGGACATTCACCCCTCCACTTT.

This clonotype has only a few counts. CDR3 DNA sequence: TGCAGTGCTAGAGACCCCGGGGGCACCGGCCAAGAGACCCAGTACTTC. It is translated as CSARDPGGTGQETQYF. The chain employs TRBV20-1 and TRBJ2-5; D is perhaps TRBD1 or TRBD2 (6 bases each). Trimming pared 0 bases from V and 1 base from J, leaving 15 bases between. The CDR3 length is 16 residues. Looked up from germline, CDR1 is DFQATT and CDR2 is SNEGSKA (reference sequence).

The V and J genes are TRBV5-1 and TRBJ2-2; 9 nucleotides align to TRBD2. This CDR3 region has 15 residues. CDR1 and CDR2 from the germline V gene are SGHRS and YFSETQ. V was pared by 4 bases and J by 3 bases, with 4 bases of the junction left unmatched. The chain's CDR3 is CASSQTSGDTGELFF. The CDR3 region has the DNA TGCGCCAGCAGCCAGACTAGCGGAGACACCGGGGAGCTGTTTTTT.

The V call is TRBV28, the J call TRBJ2-6; 9 bases line up with TRBD1. The CDR3 runs 15 residues. With V trimmed by 8 bases and J by 0 bases, 2 bases remained unmatched. In germline, CDR1 is MDHEN, CDR2 SYDVKM. The CDR3 DNA reads TGTGCCAGCGGGACAGGGAGCTCTGGGGCCAACGTCCTGACTTTC. This encodes CASGTGSSGANVLTF.

This chain joins TRBV20-1 and TRBJ2-2, with 16 bases identical to TRBD2. There are 20 residues in the CDR3. V was clipped by 3 bases and J by 5 bases; unmatched bases: 15. Germline V gene lookup returns CDR1 DFQATT and CDR2 SNEGSKA (reference sequence). The CDR3 sequence: CSASIRGLAGGRGGTGELFF. As DNA, the CDR3 is TGCAGTGCTAGTATTAGGGGACTAGCGGGAGGGAGAGGAGGGACCGGGGAGCTGTTTTTT.

The rearrangement joins TRBV28 to TRBJ2-5, with 8 bases lining up with TRBD2. Germline V gene data show CDR1 as MDHEN and CDR2 as SYDVKM. The ends lost 3 bases at V and 2 bases at J; junction bases unmatched: 14. This CDR3 spans 18 amino acids. The CDR3 bases are TGTGCCAGCAGTTTCCCCACGCTCAGCGGGAGATTACAAGAGACCCAGTACTTC. It yields the protein CASSFPTLSGRLQETQYF.

CDR3 nucleotides: TGCGCCAGCAGCCAAGTGAGACAGGGGTACGAGCAGTACTTC. Translation gives CASSQVRQGYEQYF. The chain recombines TRBV4-1 with TRBJ2-7; TRBD1 matches 8 bases. This CDR3 is built from 14 residues. CDR1 and CDR2 (germline): MGHRA, YSYEKL. Trimming cost V 1 base and J 4 bases; bases outside gene matches: 3.

This chain uses TRBV5-8 with TRBJ2-7, with a tentative D call TRBD2 (6 bases). The CDR3 sequence is 15 residues long. V shed 2 bases and J shed 3 bases, with 15 bases lying between them. In germline, CDR1 is SGHTS, CDR2 YDEGEE. The CDR3 region is CASSFSTTEGYEQYF. Here the CDR3 DNA reads TGTGCCAGCAGCTTCTCCACCACGGAGGGCTACGAGCAGTACTTC. The full variable domain, rest sourced from reference TRBV5-8 and TRBJ2-7, is EAGVTQSPTHLIKTRGQQATLRCSPISGHTSVYWYQQALGLGLQFLLWYDEGEERNRGNFPPRFSGRQFPNYSSELNVNALELEDSALYLCASSFSTTEGYEQYFGPGTRLTVT.

The chain uses TRBV27 and TRBJ2-1; 13 bases agree with TRBD2. Trimming cost V 6 bases and J 9 bases; bases outside gene matches: 5. This CDR3 spans 14 amino acids. The germline gives CDR1 MNHEY, CDR2 SMNVEV (reference sequence). In DNA, the CDR3 is TGTGCCAGCAGGACTAGCGGGAGGTGGAGTGAGCAGTTCTTC. As protein: CASRTSGRWSEQFF.

This chain links TRBV24-1 with TRBJ2-1, with no clear D. Germline V CDR1 and CDR2: KGHDR, SFDVKD. The V end was cut by 4 bases, the J end by 6 bases, with 6 bases between. The CDR3 runs 12 residues. The CDR3 spells CATSEGINEQFF. The CDR3 region has the DNA TGTGCCACCAGTGAAGGAATCAATGAGCAGTTCTTC.